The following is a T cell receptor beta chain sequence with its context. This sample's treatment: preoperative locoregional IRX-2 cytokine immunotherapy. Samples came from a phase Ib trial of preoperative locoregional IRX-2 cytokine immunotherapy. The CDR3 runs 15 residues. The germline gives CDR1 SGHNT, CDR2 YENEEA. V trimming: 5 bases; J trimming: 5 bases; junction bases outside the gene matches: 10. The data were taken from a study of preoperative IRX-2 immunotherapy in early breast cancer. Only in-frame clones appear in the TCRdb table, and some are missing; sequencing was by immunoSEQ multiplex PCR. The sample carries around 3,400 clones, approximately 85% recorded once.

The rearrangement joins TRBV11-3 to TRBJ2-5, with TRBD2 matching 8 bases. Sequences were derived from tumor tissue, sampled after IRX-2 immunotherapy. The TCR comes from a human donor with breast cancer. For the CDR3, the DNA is TGTGCCAGCAGCGAAATAAGCGGGAGAAGGGAGACCCAGTACTTC. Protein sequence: CASSEISGRRETQYF.